What follows is one T cell receptor (beta chain) and its context. The CDR3 covers 13 residues. CDR1 and CDR2 (germline): DFQATT, SNEGSKA (reference sequence). The sample belongs to a study of response to subunit inactivated influenza vaccine. Each CDR3 protein is one row after TCRdb ran MiXCR on the RT-PCR reads. Of roughly 760,000 distinct CDR3 sequences listed, around 20% were seen once; the top ten hold roughly 10%. The V call is TRBV20-1, the J call TRBJ2-1; 9 bases match TRBD2. Material: PBMCs from blood, obtained around 5 days after vaccination. The receptor was derived from a man between 45 and 60 years old who received an inactivated influenza vaccine. CDR3 loop: CTPAGGSYNEQFF. The CDR3 DNA reads TGCACCCCAGCGGGAGGAAGTTACAATGAGCAGTTCTTC.